This TCR beta chain was profiled in a study of CD8 T cells in Susac syndrome. Study-wide results and limits: As the study acknowledged, the number of individuals in its TCR sequencing and HLA analysis was relatively small.

The ends were cut back, 2 bases at V and 5 bases at J, with 12 bases in the middle. The CDR3 is 14 residues long. Germline assignment: CDR1 SGHTA and CDR2 FQGTGA. 0.5 to 1 ug RNA was reverse transcribed with random hexamers. Multiplex immunoSEQ PCR targeted 54 Vbeta and 13 Jbeta TCR beta segments. Each CDR3 protein gets one entry after TCRdb re-called the immunoSEQ multiplex PCR reads with MiXCR. In the table there are just over 150,000 distinct CDR3 sequences, less than 97% of which are singletons. Patients with stable or active relapsing-remitting disease, all of them treatment-naive, made up the multiple sclerosis controls. Concerning this clonotype itself: The antigen is not known.

Sample: CD8+ T cells from PBMCs. This receptor was obtained from a human donor with multiple sclerosis. The genes are TRBV7-3 and TRBJ2-5; D call uncertain. This CDR3 reads CASSLGPPGETQYF. CDR3 DNA sequence: TGTGCCAGCAGCTTAGGTCCCCCTGGGGAGACCCAGTACTTC. The complete variable domain, with remaining parts taken from reference TRBV7-3 and TRBJ2-5, reads GAGVSQTPSNKVTEKGKYVELRCDPISGHTALYWYRQSLGQGPEFLIYFQGTGAADDSGLPNDRFFAVRPEGSVSTLKIQRTERGDSAVYLCASSLGPPGETQYFGPGTRLLVL.